This T cell receptor beta chain derives from a study of CD8+CD57+ T cells in acquired aplastic anemia (dated by TCRdb to 2017 to 2018). In terms of the full investigation: DNA extracted from sorted CD4+ and CD8+ cells had a mean of approximately 3.4 ug, with a range of 0.2 to 27.4 ug. CD8+CD57+ expansion was defined as a frequency above the mean frequency observed in healthy subjects. Here is what the overall study found, with its caveats: Around 27 CD8+ CDR3 sequences were shared between patients and controls but appeared highly expressed in patients and within their immunodominant clones. Between patients and healthy controls, no significant difference in CD8+ Simpson's diversity was found (P=0.060).

The patients picked for sequencing were ones in whom flow cytometry had shown an expansion of CD8+CD57+ cells. Every patient had severe acquired aplastic anemia, diagnosed using the International Study of Aplastic Anemia and Agranulocytosis and Camitta criteria. Patients had received no therapy at the time of blood sampling. In the study, sorted CD4+ and CD8+ blood T cells from patients with severe aplastic anemia and from healthy subjects underwent deep sequencing of TCR repertoires. Patients were enrolled in the USA under clinicaltrials.gov protocols 00001620, 01623167, 00001397, 00071045, 00081523 and 00961064. Ficoll-Paque density gradient centrifugation was used to isolate peripheral blood mononuclear cells. Before DNA extraction, CD4+ and CD8+ T cells were sorted with FACS or magnetic beads. Regarding this clonotype: Its binding antigen is unknown. Base qualities are missing; no much larger clone stands one base away.

Genomic DNA served as template for TCR beta VDJ combination and CDR3 sequence profiling. An Illumina HiSeq 2000 was the platform used for TCR repertoire sequencing. The authors processed their data as follows. Repertoire assessment relied on Simpson's diversity index, CDR3 size and DJ length profiles, and TRBV/TRBJ rearrangement plots. The immunodominant clone was defined as the most abundant DNA sequence in deep sequencing data. CDR3 amino acid sequences were screened for sharing across subjects and compared with published repertoires and the VDJdb database. TCRdb ran its own pipeline on the public reads, namely fastp trimming at Q25 and MiXCR clone calling, and kept in-frame beta chains. Every distinct CDR3 protein forms one entry, paired with its most common genes and DNA. The V and J calls here are based on TCRdb, not the publication. The sample yields 110,000 or so distinct CDR3 sequences; under 60% were counted once. Roughly 32% of the sample is in the top ten clones.

The CDR3 runs 14 amino acids, cysteine and phenylalanine included. Here the CDR3 DNA is all that survives: 42 bases in frame from base 1. Deletion took 4 bases off V and 2 bases off J, with a span of 13 bases between the germline ends. CDR1 and CDR2 are drawn from the germline V gene: SGDLS, YYNGEE. Sequenced material: sorted CD4+, CD8+, or CD8+CD57+ T cells (not recorded which) from PBMCs. The rearrangement joined TRBV9 to TRBJ2-7; confidence is insufficient to name the D gene. The receptor was isolated from a human donor with aplastic anemia. CDR3 protein: CASSLARAPYEQYF. The DNA sequence is TGTGCCAGCAGCTTGGCGCGAGCCCCCTACGAGCAGTACTTC.